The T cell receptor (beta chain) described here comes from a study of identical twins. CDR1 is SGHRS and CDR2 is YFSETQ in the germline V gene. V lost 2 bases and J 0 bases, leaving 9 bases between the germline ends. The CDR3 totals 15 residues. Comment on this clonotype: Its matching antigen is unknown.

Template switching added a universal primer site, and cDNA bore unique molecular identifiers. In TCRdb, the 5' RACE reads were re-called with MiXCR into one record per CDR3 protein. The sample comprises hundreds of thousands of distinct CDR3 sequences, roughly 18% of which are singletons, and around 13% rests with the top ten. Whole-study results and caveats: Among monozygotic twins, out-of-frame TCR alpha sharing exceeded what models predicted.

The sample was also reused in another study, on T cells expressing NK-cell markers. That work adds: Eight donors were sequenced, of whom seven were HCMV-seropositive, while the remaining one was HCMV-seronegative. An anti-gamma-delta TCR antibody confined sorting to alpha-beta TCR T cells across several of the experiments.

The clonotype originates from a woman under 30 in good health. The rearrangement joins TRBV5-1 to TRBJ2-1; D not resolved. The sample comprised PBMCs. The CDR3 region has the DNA TGCGCCAGCAGCTTAGACATAAACTCCTACAATGAGCAGTTCTTC. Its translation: CASSLDINSYNEQFF.